One sample yielded the 2 T cell receptor beta chains listed below, sequenced in a study of T-cell reconstitution after alpha-beta-depleted transplantation in children. The library targeted TCRbeta and was prepared with unique molecular identifiers. TCRdb independently ran MiXCR on the PCR reads; one entry per CDR3 protein. Among hundreds of thousands of distinct CDR3 sequences, under 15% were seen once, and the ten largest hold about 5.6%. The sequencing used PBMCs from the stem cell graft donor, collected from the stem cell graft. These receptor sequences come from a human donor who donated a stem cell graft to a child with combined immunodeficiency.

The rearrangement joins TRBV24-1 to TRBJ2-7, with D possibly matching TRBD2 (5 bases). This CDR3 region has 12 residues. With 2 bases removed from V and 9 bases from J, the gap between germline ends came to 10 bases. The germline CDR1 and CDR2 sequences are KGHDR and SFDVKD. CDR3 sequence reads: CATSDYGVVQYF. As DNA, the CDR3 is TGTGCCACCAGTGATTACGGGGTGGTGCAGTACTTC.

The J gene is TRBJ2-5, the V gene TRBV6-1, with D possibly matching TRBD2 (6 bases). V lost 6 bases and J 4 bases, leaving 15 bases between the germline ends. This CDR3 has 14 amino acids. Germline assignment: CDR1 MNHNS and CDR2 SASEGT. The CDR3 nucleotides read TGTGCCAGCAGGGCCTTCGCGGAGGGAGAGACCCAGTACTTC. Protein: CASRAFAEGETQYF.